This TCR beta chain was retrieved from a study of immune evolution from preneoplasia to lung adenocarcinoma. CDR1 and CDR2 (germline): MNHNY, SVGAGI (reference sequence). Losses at the gene ends were 6 bases for V and 4 bases for J; bases not matched to a gene: 5. The CDR3 contains 15 residues. Each case's diagnosis was confirmed by two pathologists on H&E. Nucleic acids came from premalignant or tumor cells enriched by macro-dissection. Assay: immunoSEQ multiplex PCR; the TCRdb copy retains only in-frame clones and omits some. The sample holds 20,000 to 25,000 clones, 60% to 80% seen once. The V call is TRBV6-6, the J call TRBJ2-5, with TRBD2 matching 13 bases. Sequencing used FFPE invasive lung adenocarcinoma tissue. This receptor was identified in a person between 55 and 70 years old with lung adenocarcinoma. Written as DNA, the CDR3 is TGTGCCAGCAGCCCCAGGACTAGCGGGAGAGAGACCCAGTACTTC. Its translation is CASSPRTSGRETQYF.